This T cell receptor beta chain is from a study of blood T cell repertoires in COVID-19. Study-level background: T cells, B-cell-depleted T cells, or PBMCs provided the cDNA or gDNA that served as material.

How the authors handled the data: Quantification of nucleated cells was approximated via reference gene primer amplification. Repertoires were generated with immunoSEQ multiplex PCR, while TCRdb's copy carries only in-frame clones and drops some. V, J and clone size are those of that table, while D and trimming were read from the DNA. Of about 480,000 clones detected, approximately 87% appear once; the ten largest clones hold 1.5% to 2%. Recovered participants had two consecutive negative NP/OP PCR tests, healthcare professional clearance, or symptom resolution. The CDR3 extends over 15 amino acids. Germline values: CDR1 LGHNT, CDR2 FRNRAP. V lost 1 base to trimming and J lost 3 bases; unmatched junction nucleotides: 3.

This sequence joins TRBV12-5 and TRBJ2-1, with TRBD1 matching over 7 bases. Sequencing input: PBMCs or T cells enriched from blood (not recorded which). This TCR was recovered from a woman aged 40 to 50 who had recovered from COVID-19. The CDR3 here is CASGLGQGDYNEQFF. The CDR3 DNA sequence: TGTGCTAGTGGTTTGGGACAGGGCGACTACAATGAGCAGTTCTTC.